This passage covers 29 T cell receptor beta chains from one sample sequenced in a study of beta chain features in type 1 diabetes. Reverse transcription of all isolated RNA meant that expressed TCRB transcripts were sequenced. TCRdb's table, derived via immunoSEQ multiplex PCR, lists solely in-frame clones and lacks some. This sample yields around 340,000 clones, of which about 18% are seen a single time; around 0.044% belongs to the top ten. Sequenced input: naive CD4+ T cells from blood. The receptors derive from a woman aged 18-29 years in good health.

This rearrangement joins TRBV5-1 to TRBJ2-3, with 12 nucleotides matching TRBD2. The V segment lost 4 bases and the J segment 4 bases; nucleotides outside the gene matches: 7. The CDR3 runs 16 residues. The germline gives CDR1 SGHRS, CDR2 YFSETQ. The CDR3: CASSETSGGGSDTQYF. In nucleotides, the CDR3 is TGCGCCAGCAGCGAGACTAGCGGGGGAGGCTCAGATACGCAGTATTTT.

CDR3 region: CASSLVGLAGGPNEQYF. The CDR3 region has the DNA TGTGCCAGCAGCTTAGTGGGACTAGCGGGGGGGCCCAACGAGCAGTACTTC. V usage is TRBV7-2 and J usage is TRBJ2-7, with 16 nucleotides matching TRBD2. With 1 base clipped from V and 5 bases from J, the junction kept 5 bases outside the gene matches. Germline CDR1 reads SGHTA; CDR2 reads FQGNSA. This CDR3 is built from 17 residues.

This clone was observed a few times. This chain uses TRBV9 with TRBJ2-1; 9 nucleotides line up with TRBD2. V was pared by 3 bases and J by 2 bases, with 3 bases of the junction left unmatched. The CDR3 has 15 amino acids. From germline, CDR1 is SGDLS and CDR2 YYNGEE. The CDR3 region is CASSGTSETYNEQFF. CDR3 DNA sequence: TGTGCCAGCAGCGGGACTAGCGAAACCTACAATGAGCAGTTCTTC.

This clone was observed a few times. CDR3 sequence reads: CASSLDGGSTDTQYF. CDR3 nucleotides: TGTGCCAGCAGCTTAGATGGCGGAAGCACAGATACGCAGTATTTT. The chain links TRBV11-2 to TRBJ2-3, with unresolved D. The CDR3 length is 15 residues. Germline loops: CDR1 SGHAT, CDR2 FQNNGV. V dropped 0 bases and J dropped 0 bases, with 7 bases sitting between them.

There are a few counts of this clone. The chain recombines TRBV5-4 with TRBJ2-3, with TRBD2 as a possible D gene (5 bases). Trimming left V 0 bases short and J 6 bases short, with 11 bases between. Germline V lookup: CDR1 SGHNT, CDR2 YYREEE (reference sequence). CDR3 length: 14 amino acids. The CDR3 region has the DNA TGTGCCAGCAGCTTGGCGATGTCTAGCGATACGCAGTATTTT. Encoded protein: CASSLAMSSDTQYF.

CDR3: CASSFRDSNTGELFF. CDR3 coding DNA: TGCGCCAGCAGCTTCAGGGATTCGAACACCGGGGAGCTGTTTTTT. This chain uses TRBV5-1 with TRBJ2-2; D may be TRBD1 (5 bases). Germline CDR1 is SGHRS and CDR2 is YFSETQ. This CDR3 comprises 15 residues. With 2 bases removed from V and 0 bases from J, the gap between germline ends came to 8 bases.

V and J are TRBV6-5 and TRBJ1-5; no clear D gene. V was shortened by 0 bases and J by 10 bases, with 16 bases between the two germline ends. This CDR3 region has 15 residues. Germline CDR1 MNHEY, CDR2 SVGAGI. The CDR3 DNA sequence: TGTGCCAGCAGTTACTCTATGCTCCAGAGGGTTCCCCAGCATTTT. Its protein is CASSYSMLQRVPQHF.

The rearrangement joins TRBV5-6 to TRBJ2-1; TRBD2 aligns across 10 bases. With V trimmed by 4 bases and J by 12 bases, 10 bases remained unmatched. The CDR3 sequence is 14 residues long. Per germline, CDR1 SGHDT and CDR2 YYEEEE. The CDR3 region is CASSPGRAGGSQFF. CDR3 sequence (DNA): TGTGCCAGCAGCCCGGGGCGAGCGGGAGGGTCGCAGTTCTTC.

The chain carries TRBV9 and TRBJ1-1, with D possibly matching TRBD1 (5 bases). V lost 0 bases and J lost 1, with 16 bases in between. Germline CDR1 reads SGDLS; CDR2 reads YYNGEE. The CDR3 extends over 17 amino acids. Written as DNA, the CDR3 is TGTGCCAGCAGCGTAGGAATCGGGGGGTTCCGGAACACTGAAGCTTTCTTT. Its protein product is CASSVGIGGFRNTEAFF.

The rearrangement links TRBV30 to TRBJ1-2; a weak D match, TRBD1 (5 bases). This CDR3 has 13 residues. The V and J ends lost 3 bases and 2 bases respectively, with 10 bases between them. The V gene's germline CDR1 is GTSNPN and CDR2 SVGIG (reference sequence). In DNA, the CDR3 is TGTGCCTGGAGCGGACAACCGAACTATGGCTACACCTTC. The encoded protein is CAWSGQPNYGYTF.

This clone was detected only a few times. V is TRBV6-6 and J is TRBJ2-3, with 10 bases fitting TRBD2. The CDR3 spans 15 residues. From germline, CDR1 is MNHNY and CDR2 SVGAGI (reference sequence). V lost 6 bases and J lost 4; bases outside the gene matches: 7. This chain's CDR3 is CASSPSSGGADTQYF. CDR3 nucleotides: TGTGCCAGCAGCCCCTCCAGCGGGGGGGCAGATACGCAGTATTTT.

The chain recombines TRBV7-2 with TRBJ2-5; no clear D. Germline CDR1 and CDR2: SGHTA and FQGNSA. The CDR3 is 14 amino acids. Trimming removed 0 bases at V and 0 bases at J, with 5 bases between. The DNA for the CDR3 is TGTGCCAGCAGCTTAGCCAGATACCAAGAGACCCAGTACTTC. Its protein is CASSLARYQETQYF.

Points on this clone: The junction does not match germline at one end; this may be a read error. This sequence joins TRBV7-2 and TRBJ1-1; no clear D gene. Germline CDR1 reads SGHTA; CDR2 reads FQGNSA. The CDR3 sequence is 13 residues long. CDR3 DNA: TGTGCCAGCAGCTTAGATCCAAAAGAGGGAGGAAACTTT. As protein: CASSLDPKEGGNF. Full variable domain (outside the CDR3, taken from reference TRBV7-2 and TRBJ1-1): GAGVSQSPSNKVTEKGKDVELRCDPISGHTALYWYRQSLGQGLEFLIYFQGNSAPDKSGLPSDRFSAERTGGSVSTLTIQRTQQEDSAVYLCASSLDPKEGGNFGQGTRLTVV.

This clone was counted only a few times. Other nucleotide sequences in the sample specify the same CDR3. CDR3 DNA: TGCAGCGTTGGGACAGGAGACCAGCCCCAGCATTTT. This encodes CSVGTGDQPQHF. This sequence joins TRBV29-1 and TRBJ1-5, with 7 bases lining up with TRBD1. With V trimmed by 4 bases and J by 7 bases, 4 bases remained unmatched. The CDR3 spans 12 residues. Looked up from germline, CDR1 is SQVTM and CDR2 is ANQGSEA.

The V call is TRBV15, the J call TRBJ1-2, with a tentative D call TRBD1 (6 bases). Germline V gene data show CDR1 as LNHNV and CDR2 as YYDKDF (reference sequence). This CDR3 contains 14 residues. Trimming took off 1 base at V and 4 bases at J, with 10 bases between the two ends. CDR3 DNA sequence: TGTGCCACCAGCAGAGGCCGGGACACCTATGGCTACACCTTC. Its protein is CATSRGRDTYGYTF.

The chain uses TRBV14 and TRBJ2-1; the match to TRBD2 covers 7 bases. Losses at the gene ends were 1 base for V and 10 bases for J; bases not matched to a gene: 4. Per germline, CDR1 SGHDN and CDR2 FVKESK. This CDR3 has 13 amino acids. The DNA for the CDR3 is TGTGCCAGCAGCCAAGGGTTGGGGGGGGAGCAGTTCTTC. As protein: CASSQGLGGEQFF.

The CDR3 here is CSAFDYGYTF. The DNA of the CDR3 is TGCAGTGCTTTCGACTATGGCTACACCTTC. J is TRBJ1-2 and V is TRBV20-1; D not resolved. V gave up 5 bases and J gave up 3 bases, with 4 bases separating them. Germline CDR1 is DFQATT and CDR2 is SNEGSKA (reference sequence). This CDR3 comprises 10 residues.

This clone has more than one count but fewer than ten. This sequence joins TRBV14 and TRBJ2-7, with 7 bases that match TRBD2. The CDR3 sequence is 15 residues long. J lost 0 bases, V lost 3 bases, and 5 bases had no gene match. From germline, CDR1 is SGHDN and CDR2 FVKESK. The CDR3 sequence is CASSQQSGNSYEQYF. DNA for the CDR3: TGTGCCAGCAGCCAGCAAAGCGGGAACTCCTACGAGCAGTACTTC.

The chain recombines TRBV5-1 with TRBJ2-3; possible D gene TRBD2, 5 bases. The CDR3 covers 15 residues. Trimming took 4 bases from V and 3 from J, leaving 15 bases between them. The V gene's germline CDR1 is SGHRS and CDR2 YFSETQ. CDR3 bases: TGCGCCAGCAGCCCTACAGCCGGCGGGACAGATACGCAGTATTTT. This translates into CASSPTAGGTDTQYF. The variable domain in full, completed from reference TRBV5-1 and TRBJ2-3, reads KAGVTQTPRYLIKTRGQQVTLSCSPISGHRSVSWYQQTPGQGLQFLFEYFSETQRNKGNFPGRFSGRQFSNSRSEMNVSTLELGDSALYLCASSPTAGGTDTQYFGPGTRLTVL.

This clone occurred a few times. The same CDR3 can be traced to other DNA sequences in this sample. The rearrangement joins TRBV18 to TRBJ2-1, with a possible D match to TRBD1 (5 bases). Trimming removed 3 bases from V and 4 bases from J, with 10 bases in between. Per germline, CDR1 KGHSH and CDR2 LQKENI. The CDR3 loop spans 14 amino acids. CDR3 sequence: CASSPGGAYNEQFF. CDR3 coding DNA: TGTGCCAGCTCACCGGGTGGGGCTTACAATGAGCAGTTCTTC.

V gene TRBV5-1 combines with J gene TRBJ2-7; 13 bases map to TRBD2. CDR1 and CDR2 (germline): SGHRS, YFSETQ. This CDR3 contains 18 residues. The J segment lost 0 bases and the V segment lost 0 bases, leaving 6 bases of the junction unmatched. CDR3 sequence (DNA): TGCGCCAGCAGCTTGGCCGGGACTAGCGGGGCCAGCTCCTACGAGCAGTACTTC. Translation: CASSLAGTSGASSYEQYF.

This clone has a handful of counts. The chain is built from TRBV10-3 and TRBJ2-2; tentative D call: TRBD1 (6 bases). V gave up 10 bases and J gave up 5 bases, with 11 bases separating them. Germline loops: CDR1 ENHRY, CDR2 SYGVKD. CDR3 length: 12 amino acids. CDR3: CATTRGTGELFF. In nucleotides, the CDR3 is TGTGCCACCACCAGGGGTACCGGGGAGCTGTTTTTT.

The gene calls are TRBV5-1 and TRBJ2-5; D is possibly TRBD2 (6 bases). CDR3 length: 14 residues. The V gene lost 0 bases and the J gene lost 9 bases, with 15 bases spanning the gap. Germline V gene sequence: CDR1 SGHRS, CDR2 YFSETQ. The CDR3 loop is CASSLVSWGEAQYF. The DNA for the CDR3 is TGCGCCAGCAGCTTGGTTTCGTGGGGGGAGGCCCAGTACTTC.

The V call is TRBV5-4, the J call TRBJ2-1; TRBD2 matches 8 bases. Germline CDR1 and CDR2: SGHNT and YYREEE (reference sequence). V lost 1 base to trimming and J lost 6 bases; unmatched junction nucleotides: 3. The CDR3 runs to 14 residues. DNA for the CDR3: TGTGCCAGCAGCTTGAACCGGGAGGGCAATGAGCAGTTCTTC. This codes for CASSLNREGNEQFF.

This chain links TRBV5-4 with TRBJ1-2; 7 bases map to TRBD1. This CDR3 is built from 13 residues. Trimming removed 4 bases from V and 6 bases from J; junction bases left unmatched: 6. Germline CDR1 SGHNT, CDR2 YYREEE (reference sequence). The CDR3 sequence is CASSQGQRDGYTF. Here the CDR3 DNA reads TGTGCCAGCAGCCAGGGACAGAGAGATGGCTACACCTTC.

This clone was found a few times. The rearrangement joins TRBV18 to TRBJ2-2, with TRBD1 matching over 8 bases. CDR1 and CDR2 (germline): KGHSH, LQKENI. The junction had 9 bases not matched to a gene; V was cut back by 6 bases and J by 6 bases. This CDR3 region has 15 residues. CDR3 nucleotide sequence: TGTGCCAGCTCCATTTCGAGGACAGGGTCCGGGGAGCTGTTTTTT. Translation gives CASSISRTGSGELFF. The complete variable domain, with remaining parts taken from reference TRBV18 and TRBJ2-2, reads NAGVMQNPRHLVRRRGQEARLRCSPMKGHSHVYWYRQLPEEGLKFMVYLQKENIIDESGMPKERFSAEFPKEGPSILRIQQVVRGDSAAYFCASSISRTGSGELFFGEGSRLTVL.

The rearrangement joins TRBV27 to TRBJ1-2; D possibly corresponds to TRBD1 (6 bases). The CDR3 has 13 residues. Germline V gene lookup returns CDR1 MNHEY and CDR2 SMNVEV (reference sequence). The germline V and J ends were trimmed by 8 bases and 1 base, with 11 bases remaining between them. As DNA, the CDR3 is TGTGCCAGCGGCAGACAGGTTAACTATGGCTACACCTTC. Protein sequence: CASGRQVNYGYTF.

The chain joins TRBV29-1 to TRBJ2-5; 7 bases map to TRBD1. CDR1 is SQVTM and CDR2 is ANQGSEA in the germline V gene. The CDR3 spans 13 residues. The V and J ends lost 4 bases and 4 bases, in that order; junction bases with no gene match: 6. CDR3 DNA: TGCAGCGTTGTTAAGGGGGCCGGAGAGACCCAGTACTTC. It codes for CSVVKGAGETQYF.

The gene calls are TRBV19 and TRBJ2-5; a possible D gene is TRBD2 (5 bases). This CDR3 contains 14 residues. CDR1 LNHDA and CDR2 SQIVND come from the germline V gene (reference sequence). The ends were cut back, 5 bases at V and 0 bases at J, with 10 bases in the middle. The chain's CDR3 is CASSWLGDQETQYF. The CDR3 region has the DNA TGTGCCAGTAGTTGGCTCGGGGACCAAGAGACCCAGTACTTC.